Listed below are T cell receptor beta chains from one sample, sequenced in a study of CD8 T cells in Susac syndrome. TCRdb fed the immunoSEQ multiplex PCR reads into MiXCR, producing one record per CDR3 protein. In the table there are roughly 170,000 distinct CDR3 sequences, 80% to 95% of which are singletons. Sequencing was performed on CD4+ T cells from PBMCs. Source of these receptors: a human donor with multiple sclerosis. The CDR3 runs from the conserved cysteine through the conserved F or W. The D gene is left open where the match is weak. Clone size appears in some rows only: once, few, many, or a class for an expanded clone.

TRBV5-1,TRBJ1-2,once,NA,CASSLRPRANYGYTF,TGCGCCAGCAGCCTCCGCCCCCGAGCTAACTATGGCTACACCTTC
TRBV15,TRBJ2-1,NA,TRBD2,CATSRPGLAGVNEQFF,TGTGCCACCAGCAGACCGGGACTAGCGGGAGTAAATGAGCAGTTCTTC
TRBV9,TRBJ1-6,NA,NA,CASSEGEKRSPLHF,TGTGCCAGCAGCGAGGGGGAGAAGAGATCACCCCTCCACTTT
TRBV23-1,TRBJ2-5,NA,TRBD2,CASSQSGLAGPFSGRETQYF,TGCGCCAGCAGTCAATCGGGACTAGCGGGACCCTTTTCCGGGCGGGAGACCCAGTACTTC
TRBV3-1,TRBJ2-3,once,TRBD2,CASSGTSGASTDTQYF,TGTGCCAGCAGTGGGACTAGCGGGGCTAGCACAGATACGCAGTATTTT
TRBV12-5,TRBJ2-1,NA,TRBD1,CASGPGTGPYNEQFF,TGTGCTAGTGGGCCCGGGACAGGGCCCTACAATGAGCAGTTCTTC
TRBV7-6,TRBJ1-6,few,NA,CASSSEGGSPLHF,TGTGCCAGCAGCTCGGAAGGGGGATCACCCCTCCACTTT
TRBV5-6,TRBJ2-2,NA,NA,CASSFPVHTANTGELFF,TGTGCCAGCAGCTTCCCGGTACACACCGCGAACACCGGGGAGCTGTTTTTT
TRBV7-2,TRBJ1-3,NA,NA,CASSLVPVSGNTIYF,TGTGCCAGCAGCTTAGTCCCTGTCTCTGGAAACACCATATATTTT
TRBV25-1,TRBJ2-7,NA,NA,CASSEDTTYEQYF,TGTGCCAGCAGTGAAGACACTACCTACGAGCAGTACTTC
TRBV2,TRBJ1-2,NA,NA,CASNTDSLANYGYTF,TGTGCCAGCAATACGGACAGTCTAGCTAACTATGGCTACACCTTC
TRBV5-1,TRBJ2-7,NA,NA,CASTPGTTRYEQYF,TGCGCCAGCACCCCTGGGACAACTCGCTACGAGCAGTACTTC
TRBV30,TRBJ2-7,NA,NA,CAWSGWARGYEQYF,TGTGCCTGGAGCGGTTGGGCGAGGGGCTACGAGCAGTACTTC
TRBV4-1,TRBJ1-1,NA,NA,CASSQEFSNTEAFF,TGCGCCAGCAGCCAAGAGTTTTCAAACACTGAAGCTTTCTTT
TRBV24-1,TRBJ2-3,NA,TRBD1,CATSDPKTGTGSDTQYF,TGTGCCACCAGTGACCCAAAGACAGGGACGGGGTCAGATACGCAGTATTTT
TRBV20-1,TRBJ1-2,once,NA,CSAREGLNYGYTF,TGCAGTGCTAGAGAGGGTCTTAACTATGGCTACACCTTC
TRBV6-5,TRBJ1-2,once,NA,CASSYGAGEDEWYGYTF,TGTGCCAGCAGTTACGGGGCAGGGGAGGATGAGTGGTATGGCTACACCTTC
TRBV7-9,TRBJ1-2,NA,NA,CASSLTGESYGYTF,TGTGCCAGCAGCTTAACAGGCGAATCCTATGGCTACACCTTC
TRBV28,TRBJ2-7,NA,NA,CATRTTVSYEQYF,TGTGCCACTCGAACGACGGTCTCCTACGAGCAGTACTTC
TRBV18,TRBJ2-2,NA,TRBD2,CASAPGSSGGPNTGELFF,TGTGCCAGCGCGCCTGGGTCTAGCGGGGGGCCGAACACCGGGGAGCTGTTTTTT
TRBV5-1,TRBJ2-5,NA,NA,CASSLGTIIQETQYF,TGCGCCAGCAGCCTGGGGACCATCATTCAAGAGACCCAGTACTTC
TRBV7-2,TRBJ1-5,NA,NA,CASSLDRDQPQHF,TGTGCCAGCAGCTTAGACCGGGATCAGCCCCAGCATTTT
TRBV7-9,TRBJ1-4,NA,TRBD1,CASSPRPLDREGEKLFF,TGTGCCAGCAGCCCAAGGCCTTTGGACAGGGAGGGCGAAAAACTGTTTTTT
TRBV12-5,TRBJ2-5,NA,NA,CASARDSTQETQYF,TGTGCTAGTGCCAGAGACAGTACCCAAGAGACCCAGTACTTC
TRBV10-2,TRBJ2-7,NA,NA,CASSESGEQYF,TGCGCCAGCAGTGAGTCGGGTGAGCAGTACTTC
TRBV4-1,TRBJ2-6,NA,TRBD1,CASSQAVQGVDSGANVLTF,TGCGCCAGCAGCCAGGCCGTTCAGGGGGTGGACTCTGGGGCCAACGTCCTGACTTTC
TRBV6-1,TRBJ1-5,NA,NA,CASSEGTGNQPQHF,TGTGCCAGCAGTGAAGGTACAGGGAATCAGCCCCAGCATTTT
TRBV19,TRBJ2-7,NA,NA,CASSMTGDEQYF,TGTGCCAGTAGTATGACGGGGGACGAGCAGTACTTC
TRBV7-9,TRBJ2-1,NA,TRBD1,CASSLGTGTNEQFF,TGTGCCAGCAGCCTCGGGACAGGGACGAATGAGCAGTTCTTC